One sample yielded the 25 T cell receptor beta chains listed below, sequenced in a study of T cells after yellow fever vaccination. TCRdb recomputed calls from the 5' RACE reads with MiXCR, one row per CDR3 protein. The sample records 450,000 to 550,000 distinct CDR3 sequences, roughly 21% being singletons. The sequencing here drew on PBMCs, taken 15 days after the yellow fever booster vaccination. The receptors shown here come from a man aged 25-45 years who received the YFV17D yellow fever vaccine.

In this sample, this clonotype turned up a few times. This chain uses TRBV10-3 with TRBJ2-4; D not certain. Germline assignment: CDR1 ENHRY and CDR2 SYGVKD. The V end was cut by 3 bases, the J end by 6 bases, with 6 bases between. The CDR3 contains 12 residues. CDR3 residues: CAISDGGNIQYF. In DNA form, the CDR3 reads TGTGCCATCAGTGATGGTGGAAACATTCAGTACTTC.

J is TRBJ2-3 and V is TRBV20-1, with 7 positions matching TRBD2. The CDR3 has 16 residues. The germline CDR1 and CDR2 sequences are DFQATT and SNEGSKA (reference sequence). V trimming: 3 bases; J trimming: 3 bases; junction bases outside the gene matches: 12. The CDR3 sequence is CSASGVGGRVTDTQYF. In DNA form, the CDR3 reads TGCAGTGCTAGCGGTGTGGGCGGGAGAGTGACAGATACGCAGTATTTT.

This clonotype appeared many times. The chain employs TRBV7-9 and TRBJ2-7; weak D call: TRBD2 (6 bases). Trimming took off 5 bases at V and 6 bases at J, with 23 bases between the two ends. The CDR3 length is 16 residues. From germline, CDR1 is SEHNR and CDR2 FQNEAQ (reference sequence). As DNA, the CDR3 is TGTGCCAGCAGCACGCCCCCTGGAGGGACTGATACCGAGCAGTACTTC. Translation: CASSTPPGGTDTEQYF. Full variable domain (rest looked up from reference TRBV7-9 and TRBJ2-7): DTGVSQNPRHKITKRGQNVTFRCDPISEHNRLYWYRQTLGQGPEFLTYFQNEAQLEKSRLLSDRFSAERPKGSFSTLEIQRTEQGDSAMYLCASSTPPGGTDTEQYFGPGTRLTVT.

V is TRBV12-3 or TRBV12-4 and J is TRBJ1-5; D remains ambiguous. CDR3 length: 14 residues. V was cut by 8 bases and J by 5 bases, with 16 bases left in between. The CDR3 DNA sequence: TGTGCCAGCCAAATCCGTTTATTTGATCAGCCCCAGCATTTT. Its translation: CASQIRLFDQPQHF.

This chain joins TRBV29-1 and TRBJ1-3, with a possible D match to TRBD1 (6 bases). Deletions cut 7 bases from V and 3 bases from J, with 16 bases between. Germline V gene lookup returns CDR1 SQVTM and CDR2 ANQGSEA. The CDR3 has 14 residues. The CDR3 here is CSAGEQGGGNTIYF. The CDR3 nucleotides are TGCAGCGCTGGGGAACAGGGTGGTGGAAACACCATATATTTT.

This clonotype appeared a few times. The chain carries TRBV6-2 or TRBV6-3 and TRBJ2-3, with a tentative D call TRBD2 (7 bases). V was trimmed by 10 bases and J by 1 base, leaving 15 bases between them. The CDR3 runs 14 residues. Germline V gene lookup returns CDR1 MNHEY and CDR2 SVGEGT. For the CDR3, the DNA is TGTGCCACCGGGGGGCACGGAGGCACAGATACGCAGTATTTT. Amino acid sequence: CATGGHGGTDTQYF.

This chain joins TRBV12-3 or TRBV12-4 and TRBJ2-3; 12 bases are a match to TRBD2. The CDR3 runs 15 residues. Trimming took 3 bases from V and 7 from J; bases not matched to a gene: 5. This CDR3 is CASSFLAGGRNTQYF. The CDR3 DNA follows: TGTGCCAGCAGTTTCCTAGCGGGAGGGAGGAATACGCAGTATTTT.

The chain joins TRBV27 to TRBJ2-6; the D is unclear. The CDR3 sequence is 16 residues long. The V and J ends lost 6 bases and 2 bases respectively, with 14 bases between them. CDR1 and CDR2 (germline): MNHEY, SMNVEV (reference sequence). The CDR3 coding sequence is TGTGCCAGCAGACGAAATGTGGATGCTGGGGCCAACGTCCTGACTTTC. It translates to CASRRNVDAGANVLTF.

This clonotype has more than one count but fewer than ten. This sequence joins TRBV4-2 and TRBJ1-2; D unclear. This CDR3 has 13 residues. Per germline, CDR1 LGHNA and CDR2 YNFKEQ. The V end lost 0 bases, the J end lost 8 bases, and 10 bases lay between the germline ends. The CDR3 sequence is CASSQDIGLGYTF. The CDR3 bases are TGTGCCAGCAGCCAAGATATCGGTTTAGGCTACACCTTC.

This clonotype was seen many times. The J gene is TRBJ2-3, the V gene TRBV10-3; 11 positions agree with TRBD2. The CDR3 spans 14 residues. Germline CDR1 ENHRY, CDR2 SYGVKD. J was trimmed by 5 bases and V by 6 bases; bases with no gene match: 4. CDR3 protein: CAIRAGTSGDTQYF. CDR3 bases: TGTGCCATCAGGGCCGGGACTAGCGGAGATACGCAGTATTTT.

Ten or more counts support this clonotype. J is TRBJ1-1 and V is TRBV12-3 or TRBV12-4; 7 bases fit TRBD1. V shed 5 bases, J shed 3 bases, and the junction held 9 bases outside the gene matches. The CDR3 has 15 amino acids. The CDR3 coding sequence is TGTGCCAGCAGTACGAGTACAGGGGTGGACACTGAAGCTTTCTTT. Its translation: CASSTSTGVDTEAFF.

V is TRBV27 and J is TRBJ2-7; 9 bases fit TRBD1. Trimming cost V 1 base and J 1 base; bases outside gene matches: 2. Germline V lookup: CDR1 MNHEY, CDR2 SMNVEV (reference sequence). The CDR3 is made up of 15 amino acids. DNA of the CDR3: TGTGCCAGCAGTTTATTGGGACAGGGTTCCTACGAGCAGTACTTC. This sequence encodes CASSLLGQGSYEQYF.

The V and J genes are TRBV6-1 and TRBJ2-7; D unclear. Trimming left V 6 bases short and J 3 bases short, with 15 bases between. Germline values: CDR1 MNHNS, CDR2 SASEGT. The CDR3 extends over 14 amino acids. In DNA, the CDR3 is TGTGCCAGCAGATCCGAACAGAAGTACTACGAGCAGTACTTC. Its translation is CASRSEQKYYEQYF.

The V and J genes are TRBV7-2 and TRBJ2-1; 11 bases match TRBD2. The CDR3 consists of 15 residues. The V gene end was trimmed by 2 bases and the J gene end by 7 bases; junction bases not matched to a gene: 4. In germline, CDR1 is SGHTA, CDR2 FQGNSA. CDR3: CASSLYSGRGNEQFF. The CDR3 DNA follows: TGTGCCAGCAGCTTATATAGCGGGAGGGGTAATGAGCAGTTCTTC.

This clonotype was observed a handful of times. V usage is TRBV5-1 and J usage is TRBJ2-5; D is ambiguous. This CDR3 spans 11 amino acids. Germline lookup yields CDR1 SGHRS and CDR2 YFSETQ. V was cut by 6 bases and J by 0 bases, with 3 bases left in between. CDR3 sequence: CASMDQETQYF. Written as DNA, the CDR3 is TGCGCCAGCATGGACCAAGAGACCCAGTACTTC.

The gene calls are TRBV30 and TRBJ2-7, with D possibly being TRBD2 (6 bases). The germline gives CDR1 GTSNPN, CDR2 SVGIG (reference sequence). The V end was cut by 3 bases, the J end by 9 bases, with 6 bases between. The length of the CDR3 is 9 residues. Here the CDR3 DNA reads TGTGCCTGGAGCGGGGGGCAGTACTTC. Translation gives CAWSGGQYF.

CDR3 protein: CASSFGQRIYGYTF. The CDR3 nucleotides are TGTGCCAGCAGTTTCGGACAGCGAATCTATGGCTACACCTTC. V is TRBV12-3 or TRBV12-4 and J is TRBJ1-2; a possible D gene is TRBD1 (6 bases). Trimming took 3 bases from V and 4 from J, leaving 12 bases between them. The CDR3 runs to 14 residues.

The chain couples TRBV25-1 to TRBJ2-1; D not resolved. V shed 2 bases and J shed 9 bases, with 14 bases lying between them. This CDR3 comprises 14 residues. The V gene's germline CDR1 is MGHDK and CDR2 SYGVNS. The CDR3 nucleotides read TGTGCCAGCAGTGAACCGACCAAACGGAGTGAGCAGTTCTTC. The encoded protein is CASSEPTKRSEQFF.

This clonotype was found once. This chain connects TRBV20-1 to TRBJ2-2, with D perhaps TRBD2 (5 bases). This CDR3 has 11 amino acids. Germline V gene lookup returns CDR1 DFQATT and CDR2 SNEGSKA (reference sequence). V was clipped by 3 bases and J by 6 bases, with 5 bases between them. Here the CDR3 DNA reads TGCAGTGCTAGGCGGGCCGGGGAGCTGTTTTTT. Protein sequence: CSARRAGELFF.

This clonotype was seen only a few times. The J gene is TRBJ2-2, the V gene TRBV15; D possibly corresponds to TRBD1 (5 bases). Germline CDR1 and CDR2: LNHNV and YYDKDF (reference sequence). Trimming removed 3 bases at V and 1 base at J, with 18 bases between. This CDR3 spans 18 amino acids. CDR3 region: CATSSLSGQGGNTGELFF. DNA for the CDR3: TGTGCCACCAGCAGCCTGAGTGGTCAGGGCGGGAACACCGGGGAGCTGTTTTTT.

The chain uses TRBV19 and TRBJ2-5; no firm D call. The CDR3 spans 13 residues. CDR1 is LNHDA and CDR2 is SQIVND in the germline V gene (reference sequence). V lost 8 bases and J lost 4, with 14 bases in between. CDR3 in amino acids: CASSPDNLETQYF. DNA for the CDR3: TGTGCCAGTTCACCAGACAACCTAGAGACCCAGTACTTC.

This clonotype turned up a few times. The chain links TRBV12-3 or TRBV12-4 to TRBJ2-7; D possibly uses TRBD1 or TRBD2 (5 bases each). Trimming left V 3 bases short and J 3 bases short, with 12 bases between. CDR3 size: 14 residues. The CDR3 here is CASSFGDVVYEQYF. CDR3 in DNA: TGTGCCAGCAGTTTCGGGGACGTAGTCTACGAGCAGTACTTC.

This clonotype was seen more than once but under ten times. V and J are TRBV7-2 and TRBJ2-1; no clear D gene. CDR3 length: 13 residues. Germline V lookup: CDR1 SGHTA, CDR2 FQGNSA. V was cut by 5 bases and J by 5 bases, with 10 bases left in between. The CDR3 nucleotides are TGTGCCAGCAGCGCCCCCCCTGACAATGAGCAGTTCTTC. Translated, it gives CASSAPPDNEQFF.

The CDR3 spells CSARGLAGGGDTQYF. The CDR3 DNA is TGCAGTGCTAGGGGACTAGCGGGAGGCGGAGATACGCAGTATTTT. This sequence joins TRBV20-1 and TRBJ2-3; 15 bases are shared with TRBD2. The CDR3 extends over 15 amino acids. Germline V CDR1 and CDR2: DFQATT, SNEGSKA (reference sequence). The junction had 3 bases not matched to a gene; V was cut back by 3 bases and J by 5 bases.

The chain joins TRBV20-1 to TRBJ1-2; weak D call: TRBD1 (5 bases). Between the trimmed V and J ends, which lost 6 bases and 2 bases, there was a span of 13 bases. This CDR3 contains 13 residues. Germline values: CDR1 DFQATT, CDR2 SNEGSKA (reference sequence). The CDR3 sequence: CSASGGDNYGYTF. In DNA form, the CDR3 reads TGCAGTGCGTCCGGAGGGGACAACTATGGCTACACCTTC.